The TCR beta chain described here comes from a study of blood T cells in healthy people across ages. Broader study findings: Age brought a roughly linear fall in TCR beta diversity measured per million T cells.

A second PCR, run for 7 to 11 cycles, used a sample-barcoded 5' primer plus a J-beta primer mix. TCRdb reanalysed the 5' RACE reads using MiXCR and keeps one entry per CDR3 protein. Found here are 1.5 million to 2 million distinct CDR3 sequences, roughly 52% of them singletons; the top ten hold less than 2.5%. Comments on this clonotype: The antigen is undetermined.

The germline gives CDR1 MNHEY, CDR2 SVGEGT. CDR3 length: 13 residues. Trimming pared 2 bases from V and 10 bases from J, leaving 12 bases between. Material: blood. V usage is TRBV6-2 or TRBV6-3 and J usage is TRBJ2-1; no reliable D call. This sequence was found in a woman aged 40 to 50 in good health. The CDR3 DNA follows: TGTGCCAGCAGTTACACCGGTGGTGGGGAGCAGTTCTTC. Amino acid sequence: CASSYTGGGEQFF.